The entry below describes one T cell receptor (beta chain). This table comes from immunoSEQ multiplex PCR, and its TCRdb copy is limited to in-frame clones, with some not included. This sample has approximately 26,000 clones; approximately 91% occur once, and the top ten carry over 10%. The sample comes from a study of control samples from healthy donors and cancer patients. The CDR3 covers 14 residues. The V and J ends lost 4 bases and 2 bases respectively, with 9 bases between them. Germline V gene lookup returns CDR1 MNHEY and CDR2 SVGAGI. The V and J genes are TRBV6-5 and TRBJ1-3; tentatively, D is TRBD1 (5 bases). The specimen was PBMCs. This clonotype was sampled from a man aged 45-65 years with lung cancer. CDR3 loop: CASSSRGTGNTIYF. The CDR3 DNA sequence: TGTGCCAGCAGTTCCCGGGGGACTGGAAACACCATATATTTT.